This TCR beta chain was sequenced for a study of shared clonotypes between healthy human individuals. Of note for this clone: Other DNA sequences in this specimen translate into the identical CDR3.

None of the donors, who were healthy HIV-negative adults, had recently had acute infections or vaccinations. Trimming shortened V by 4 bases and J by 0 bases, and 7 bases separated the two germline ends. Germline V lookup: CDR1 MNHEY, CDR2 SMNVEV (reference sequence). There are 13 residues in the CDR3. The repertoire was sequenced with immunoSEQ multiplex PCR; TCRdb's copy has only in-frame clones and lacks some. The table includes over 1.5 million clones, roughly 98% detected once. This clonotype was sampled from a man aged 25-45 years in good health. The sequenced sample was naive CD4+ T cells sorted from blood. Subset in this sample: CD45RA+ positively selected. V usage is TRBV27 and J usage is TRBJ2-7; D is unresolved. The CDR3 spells CASSSGSSYEQYF. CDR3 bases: TGTGCCAGCAGTTCGGGCAGCTCCTACGAGCAGTACTTC.